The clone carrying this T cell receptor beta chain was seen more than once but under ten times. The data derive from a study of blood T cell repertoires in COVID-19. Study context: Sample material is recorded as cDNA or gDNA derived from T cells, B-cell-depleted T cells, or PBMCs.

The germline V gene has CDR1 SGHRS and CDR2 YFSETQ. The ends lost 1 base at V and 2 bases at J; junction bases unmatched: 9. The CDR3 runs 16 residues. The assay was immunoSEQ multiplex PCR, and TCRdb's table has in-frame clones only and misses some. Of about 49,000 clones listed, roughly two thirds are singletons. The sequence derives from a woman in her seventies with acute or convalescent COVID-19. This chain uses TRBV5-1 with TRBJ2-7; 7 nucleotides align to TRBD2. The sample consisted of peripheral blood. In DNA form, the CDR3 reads TGCGCCAGCAGCTTGCAGTCAGGCGGGGGTACCTACGAGCAGTACTTC. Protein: CASSLQSGGGTYEQYF.